This entry concerns a single T cell receptor (beta chain). Its matching antigen is unknown. Naive CD8 cells comprised CD45RO-negative, CCR7-positively selected cells, excluding terminally differentiated effector memory CD45RA+ cells. Donors comprised healthy HIV-negative adults lacking recent acute infections or vaccinations. This sample was included in a study of shared clonotypes between healthy human individuals. Whole-study results and caveats: An effect of sequencing depth on clonotype sharing among donors was expected.

Germline CDR1 MGHRA, CDR2 YSYEKL. There are 17 residues in the CDR3. Trimming removed 3 bases from V and 5 bases from J, with 22 bases in between. Assay: immunoSEQ multiplex PCR; the TCRdb copy retains only in-frame clones and omits some. The table lists 1.5 million to 2.5 million clones, less than 95% of them singletons, with less than 1.5% in the top ten. The chain carries TRBV4-1 and TRBJ1-1; D not resolved. The sequence derives from a man younger than 30 in good health. The sequenced sample consisted of naive CD8+ T cells sorted from blood. CDR3 bases: TGCGCCAGCAGCCATTCGTCGGTTATCGTTCTTGGGACTGAAGCTTTCTTT. It is translated as CASSHSSVIVLGTEAFF.